This T cell receptor (beta chain) was captured in a study of T cell responses to AZD1222 COVID-19 vaccine. Study-wide results and caveats: Spike-wide coverage was observed for vaccine-associated CD4 TCRs, with dominant responses at 160-218 and 743-854. Most donors were white British, females outnumbered males, and clonal diversity was possibly underestimated.

Repertoires were generated with immunoSEQ multiplex PCR, while TCRdb's copy carries only in-frame clones and drops some. In the table there are 150,000 or so clones, roughly 90% of which are singletons. This CDR3 region has 16 residues. V shed 5 bases and J shed 2 bases, with 16 bases lying between them. CDR1 is KGHDR and CDR2 is SFDVKD in the germline V gene. This clone occurred once. The target antigen is unknown. The gene calls are TRBV24-1 and TRBJ2-3; D may correspond to TRBD1 or TRBD2 (5 bases each). The TCR comes from an adult in good health. This specimen was peripheral blood, taken on day 0 of AZD1222 vaccination. As DNA, the CDR3 is TGTGCCACCAGTGCTCCTCGGGGCGCCAACACAGATACGCAGTATTTT. As protein: CATSAPRGANTDTQYF.